This T cell receptor (beta chain) was found in a study of cytomegalovirus exposure and HLA in healthy donors. Vbeta (60) and Jbeta (13) primers were used in the PCR. The repertoire was sequenced with immunoSEQ multiplex PCR; TCRdb's copy has only in-frame clones and lacks some. The sample lists about 190,000 clones; 84% were seen once. Trimming took 1 base from V and 3 from J, leaving 10 bases between them. CDR1 is SGHTA and CDR2 is FQGNSA in the germline V gene. The CDR3 is made up of 15 amino acids. The specimen sequenced was PBMCs. V gene TRBV7-2 combines with J gene TRBJ2-1; D possibly corresponds to TRBD2 (6 bases). The clonotype comes from a boy aged 5-17 years in good health and CMV-seronegative. The CDR3 protein is CASSLDPSVYNEQFF. The CDR3 nucleotides read TGTGCCAGCAGCTTAGACCCTAGCGTCTACAATGAGCAGTTCTTC.